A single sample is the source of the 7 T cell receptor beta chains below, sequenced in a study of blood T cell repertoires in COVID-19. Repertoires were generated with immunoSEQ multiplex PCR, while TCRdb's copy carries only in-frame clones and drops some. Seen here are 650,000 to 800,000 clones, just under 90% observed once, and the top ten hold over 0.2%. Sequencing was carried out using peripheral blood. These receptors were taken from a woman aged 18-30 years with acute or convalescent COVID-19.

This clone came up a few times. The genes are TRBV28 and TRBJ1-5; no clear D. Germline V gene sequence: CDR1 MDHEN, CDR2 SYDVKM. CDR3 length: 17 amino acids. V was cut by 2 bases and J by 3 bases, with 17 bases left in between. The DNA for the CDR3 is TGTGCCAGCAGTTTAACTAGGATGTTCAGGTCCAATCAGCCCCAGCATTTT. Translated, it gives CASSLTRMFRSNQPQHF.

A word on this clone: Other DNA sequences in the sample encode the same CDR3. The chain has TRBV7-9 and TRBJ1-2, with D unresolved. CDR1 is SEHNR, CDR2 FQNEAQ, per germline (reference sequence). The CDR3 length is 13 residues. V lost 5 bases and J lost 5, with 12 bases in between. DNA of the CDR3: TGTGCCAGCAGCCCGGGAGGCGGGTATGGCTACACCTTC. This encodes CASSPGGGYGYTF.

DNA for the CDR3: TGTGCCAGCAGTTACTTCGACAGGGGTTATGGAGACTATGGCTACACCTTC. It is translated as CASSYFDRGYGDYGYTF. This sequence joins TRBV6-2 or TRBV6-3 and TRBJ1-2; 8 nucleotides agree with TRBD1. Trimming at V came to 1 base and at J to 3 bases, leaving 10 bases not matched to a gene. The CDR3 covers 17 residues. Germline CDR1 is MNHEY and CDR2 is SVGEGT.

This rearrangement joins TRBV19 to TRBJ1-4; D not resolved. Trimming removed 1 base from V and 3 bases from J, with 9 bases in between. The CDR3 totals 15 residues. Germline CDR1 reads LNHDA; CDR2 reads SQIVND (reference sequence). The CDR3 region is CASSIVRGANEKLFF. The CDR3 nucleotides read TGTGCCAGTAGTATAGTCCGAGGAGCTAATGAAAAACTGTTTTTT.

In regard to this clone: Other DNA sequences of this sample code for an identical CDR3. CDR3 sequence: CASSLLSNTEAFF. The CDR3 coding sequence is TGTGCCAGCAGTTTATTGTCAAACACTGAAGCTTTCTTT. The chain recombines TRBV12-3 or TRBV12-4 with TRBJ1-1; D gene unclear. Trimming left V 2 bases short and J 2 bases short, with 6 bases between. This CDR3 has 13 residues.

The CDR3 loop is CASSSGGANYGYTF. In DNA, the CDR3 is TGTGCCAGCAGTTCCGGGGGAGCTAACTATGGCTACACCTTC. The chain combines TRBV5-6 with TRBJ1-2; a possible D gene is TRBD1 (5 bases). There are 14 residues in the CDR3. Germline V gene lookup returns CDR1 SGHDT and CDR2 YYEEEE. V lost 5 bases, J lost 0 bases, and 11 bases lay in between.

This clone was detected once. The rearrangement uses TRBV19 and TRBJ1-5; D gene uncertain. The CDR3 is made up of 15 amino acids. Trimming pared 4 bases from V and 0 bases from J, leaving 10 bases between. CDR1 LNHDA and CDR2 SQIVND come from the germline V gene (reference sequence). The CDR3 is CASSTLSVSNQPQHF. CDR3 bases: TGTGCCAGTAGTACCCTCTCGGTTAGCAATCAGCCCCAGCATTTT.